This entry lists 25 T cell receptor beta chains sequenced from one sample in a study of identical twins. TCRdb reprocessed the 5' RACE reads with MiXCR, giving one entry per CDR3 protein. Of 18,000 or so distinct CDR3 sequences in the sample, approximately 71% were seen once. The sample taken for sequencing was memory (CD45RO+) T cells sorted from blood. Source of these receptors: a woman between 18 and 29 years old in good health. This table probably holds off-target reads from a library built for another chain.

The chain employs TRBV28 and TRBJ2-5; possibly TRBD1 for D (7 bases). V was shortened by 11 bases and J by 7 bases, with 14 bases between the two germline ends. The CDR3 contains 11 residues. Germline values: CDR1 MDHEN, CDR2 SYDVKM. CDR3 sequence: CAGGTEGTQYF. Here the CDR3 DNA reads TGTGCCGGCGGGACAGAAGGGACCCAGTACTTC.

There are a few counts of this clonotype. The V gene is TRBV10-3, the J gene TRBJ2-1, with 9 bases identical to TRBD2. Germline V lookup: CDR1 ENHRY, CDR2 SYGVKD. V lost 4 bases, J lost 4 bases, and 2 bases stayed unmatched. The CDR3 has 14 residues. The CDR3 protein is CAISATSGYNEQFF. In DNA, the CDR3 is TGTGCCATCAGTGCGACTAGCGGTTACAATGAGCAGTTCTTC.

This clonotype was counted only a few times. This chain joins TRBV28 and TRBJ2-1; D perhaps matches TRBD2 (5 bases). From germline, CDR1 is MDHEN and CDR2 SYDVKM. Trimming cost V 1 base and J 4 bases, with 11 bases left between them. The CDR3 totals 15 residues. CDR3 region: CASSLSEGVYNEQFF. As DNA, the CDR3 is TGTGCCAGCAGTTTATCAGAGGGTGTATACAATGAGCAGTTCTTC.

The CDR3 spells CSVEVRASTDTQYF. As DNA, the CDR3 is TGCAGCGTTGAAGTCAGGGCGAGCACAGATACGCAGTATTTT. V is TRBV29-1 and J is TRBJ2-3; a possible D gene is TRBD1 (5 bases). V was cut by 1 base and J by 0 bases, with 8 bases left in between. CDR1 and CDR2 (germline): SQVTM, ANQGSEA. This CDR3 has 14 residues.

The chain carries TRBV15 and TRBJ2-5; the D is unclear. The V gene's germline CDR1 is LNHNV and CDR2 YYDKDF (reference sequence). Trimming stripped 1 base from V and 0 bases from J, with 12 bases between. CDR3 length: 16 amino acids. The CDR3: CATSRAIAANQETQYF. The CDR3, as DNA: TGTGCCACCAGCAGAGCGATAGCAGCTAACCAAGAGACCCAGTACTTC.

This chain uses TRBV6-2 or TRBV6-3 with TRBJ2-1; D not certain. CDR1 and CDR2 from the germline V gene are MNHEY and SVGEGT. V lost 4 bases and J lost 10, with 11 bases in between. This CDR3 is 12 amino acids long. The CDR3 sequence is CASSFPPLEQFF. CDR3 in DNA: TGTGCCAGCAGTTTCCCCCCTTTGGAGCAGTTCTTC.

There are a few counts of this clonotype. This chain links TRBV30 with TRBJ2-4; no reliable D call. Trimming cost V 5 bases and J 0 bases, with 20 bases left between them. The CDR3 has 17 residues. Germline V gives CDR1 GTSNPN, CDR2 SVGIG (reference sequence). As DNA, the CDR3 is TGTGCCTGGCGCTCCTGGGGTGGCTTGCTAGCCAAAAACATTCAGTACTTC. Its protein product is CAWRSWGGLLAKNIQYF.

The rearrangement joins TRBV2 to TRBJ2-3, with a weak D call TRBD1 (5 bases). With 4 bases removed from V and 3 bases from J, the gap between germline ends came to 11 bases. CDR3 length equals 14 residues. The germline gives CDR1 SNHLY, CDR2 FYNNEI. The chain's CDR3 is CASSVGQLTDTQYF. Here the CDR3 DNA reads TGTGCCAGCAGTGTGGGGCAGCTTACAGATACGCAGTATTTT.

J is TRBJ2-1 and V is TRBV4-3; possibly TRBD2 for D (5 bases). Germline V gene lookup returns CDR1 LGHNA and CDR2 YSLEER. This CDR3 comprises 15 residues. The V end lost 0 bases, the J end lost 3 bases, and 9 bases lay between the germline ends. Here the CDR3 DNA reads TGCGCCAGCAGCCAAGAAGGAGGATTCTACAATGAGCAGTTCTTC. Protein: CASSQEGGFYNEQFF.

The chain recombines TRBV20-1 with TRBJ2-7, with a possible D match to TRBD1 (6 bases). The CDR3 has 13 amino acids. CDR1 and CDR2 (germline): DFQATT, SNEGSKA (reference sequence). Trimming stripped 3 bases from V and 10 bases from J, with 19 bases between. The CDR3 loop is CSASSGDNGKQYF. DNA of the CDR3: TGCAGTGCTAGCTCCGGGGACAACGGGAAACAGTACTTC.

This chain uses TRBV18 with TRBJ2-7; 9 bases align to TRBD2. The CDR3 length is 16 residues. Trimming took 0 bases from V and 5 from J; bases not matched to a gene: 8. Per the germline V gene, CDR1 is KGHSH and CDR2 is LQKENI. CDR3 bases: TGTGCCAGCTCACCACCGAATAGCGGGAGCTATCACGAGCAGTACTTC. This codes for CASSPPNSGSYHEQYF. Drawing the rest from reference TRBV18 and TRBJ2-7, the complete variable domain is NAGVMQNPRHLVRRRGQEARLRCSPMKGHSHVYWYRQLPEEGLKFMVYLQKENIIDESGMPKERFSAEFPKEGPSILRIQQVVRGDSAAYFCASSPPNSGSYHEQYFGPGTRLTVT.

The chain joins TRBV5-1 to TRBJ1-1; D possibly corresponds to TRBD1 (6 bases). Germline V gene lookup returns CDR1 SGHRS and CDR2 YFSETQ. Deletions cut 7 bases from V and 4 bases from J, with 14 bases between. The CDR3 covers 13 residues. CDR3 DNA: TGCGCCAGCTCCAGGGGACTATTCACTGAAGCTTTCTTT. It translates to CASSRGLFTEAFF.

The J gene is TRBJ2-5, the V gene TRBV23-1; D is unresolved. TRBV23-1 is an ORF for which the function is uncertain. This CDR3 has 13 residues. V lost 2 bases to trimming and J lost 5 bases, with 9 bases between them. As DNA, the CDR3 is TGCGCCAGCAGTCAACTTCCACGGGAGACCCAGTACTTC. Amino acids: CASSQLPRETQYF.

This chain connects TRBV18 to TRBJ2-4; D may be TRBD1 or TRBD2 (6 bases each). CDR1 KGHSH and CDR2 LQKENI come from the germline V gene. The CDR3 is 14 amino acids. The germline V and J ends were trimmed by 3 bases and 7 bases, with 13 bases remaining between them. The CDR3 is CASSPYGGVNIQYF. The CDR3 region has the DNA TGTGCCAGCTCACCCTACGGGGGCGTGAACATTCAGTACTTC.

This chain links TRBV19 with TRBJ2-2; D perhaps matches TRBD2 (5 bases). With 6 bases removed from V and 4 bases from J, the gap between germline ends came to 12 bases. The CDR3 has 14 amino acids. Germline CDR1 reads LNHDA; CDR2 reads SQIVND (reference sequence). The CDR3 reads CASRGLGSTGELFF. For the CDR3, the DNA is TGTGCCAGTAGAGGACTCGGTTCCACCGGGGAGCTGTTTTTT.

V gene TRBV15 combines with J gene TRBJ2-7, with 10 bases that match TRBD2. Per the germline V gene, CDR1 is LNHNV and CDR2 is YYDKDF (reference sequence). Trimming took 3 bases from V and 6 from J; bases not matched to a gene: 5. The CDR3 consists of 14 residues. The CDR3 reads CATSSALAGIEQYF. DNA of the CDR3: TGTGCCACCAGCAGTGCACTAGCGGGAATCGAGCAGTACTTC.

The J gene is TRBJ1-2, the V gene TRBV11-3; D might be TRBD1 (5 bases). The V gene's germline CDR1 is SGHNT and CDR2 YENEEA. The CDR3 is 12 amino acids. Trimming left V 5 bases short and J 5 bases short, with 9 bases between. This CDR3 reads CASSNDRYGYTF. The CDR3 region has the DNA TGTGCCAGCAGCAATGACAGATATGGCTACACCTTC.

The chain carries TRBV7-6 and TRBJ2-3; 9 bases line up with TRBD1. V gave up 5 bases and J gave up 5 bases; unmatched junction bases: 8. The CDR3 covers 15 residues. Germline CDR1 and CDR2: SGHVS and FNYEAQ. For the CDR3, the DNA is TGTGCCAGCAGCCTACGGACAGGGGTTGGAGATACGCAGTATTTT. Translation: CASSLRTGVGDTQYF.

The V call is TRBV6-6, the J call TRBJ2-4; perhaps TRBD2 as D (6 bases). V lost 5 bases to trimming and J lost 4 bases, with 15 bases between them. Looked up from germline, CDR1 is MNHNY and CDR2 is SVGAGI (reference sequence). This CDR3 region has 15 residues. This CDR3 reads CASSNPRLAKNIQYF. The CDR3 nucleotides are TGTGCCAGCAGTAACCCGCGGCTAGCGAAAAACATTCAGTACTTC.

This chain links TRBV6-5 with TRBJ2-7; weak D call: TRBD1 (6 bases). This CDR3 has 15 residues. V gave up 0 bases and J gave up 0 bases, with 9 bases separating them. The germline V gene has CDR1 MNHEY and CDR2 SVGAGI. Here the CDR3 reads CASSYSRGGSYEQYF. CDR3 sequence (DNA): TGTGCCAGCAGTTACTCGAGAGGGGGCTCCTACGAGCAGTACTTC.

The V call is TRBV2, the J call TRBJ2-7; D is uncertain. The CDR3 extends over 12 amino acids. V lost 1 base and J lost 5, with 6 bases in between. Looked up from germline, CDR1 is SNHLY and CDR2 is FYNNEI. The CDR3 is CASSEVGNEQYF. CDR3 nucleotide sequence: TGTGCCAGCAGTGAAGTGGGGAACGAGCAGTACTTC.

The chain recombines TRBV12-3 or TRBV12-4 with TRBJ2-3; D unclear. V lost 3 bases and J 5 bases, leaving 3 bases between the germline ends. The CDR3 totals 11 residues. The CDR3 DNA is TGTGCCAGCAGTTTCGGAGATACGCAGTATTTT. Amino acids: CASSFGDTQYF.

This clonotype has more than one count but fewer than ten. The chain is built from TRBV6-2 or TRBV6-3 and TRBJ2-7, with D maybe TRBD1 (6 bases). Germline-derived CDR1 and CDR2 are MNHEY and SVGEGT. The CDR3 spans 12 residues. V was clipped by 7 bases and J by 3 bases, with 10 bases between them. The CDR3 DNA reads TGTGCCAGCAAAACGGACAGCTACGAGCAGTACTTC. Its protein is CASKTDSYEQYF.

The chain couples TRBV30 to TRBJ2-1, with D perhaps TRBD1 or TRBD2 (5 bases each). Germline CDR1 is GTSNPN and CDR2 is SVGIG (reference sequence). V was trimmed by 0 bases and J by 10 bases, leaving 13 bases between them. The CDR3 length is 13 residues. The CDR3 nucleotides are TGTGCCTGGAGTGTACGGGGCCTCGGCGAGCAGTTCTTC. Amino acids: CAWSVRGLGEQFF. The variable domain in full, completed from reference TRBV30 and TRBJ2-1, reads SQTIHQWPATLVQPVGSPLSLECTVEGTSNPNLYWYRQAAGRGLQLLFYSVGIGQISSEVPQNLSASRPQDRQFILSSKKLLLSDSGFYLCAWSVRGLGEQFFGPGTRLTVL.

This sequence joins TRBV20-1 and TRBJ2-5, with a tentative D call TRBD1 (6 bases). The ends were cut back, 0 bases at V and 2 bases at J, with 16 bases in the middle. Germline assignment: CDR1 DFQATT and CDR2 SNEGSKA (reference sequence). The CDR3 sequence is 16 residues long. The CDR3 here is CSARDQGPTGQETQYF. Written as DNA, the CDR3 is TGCAGTGCTAGAGATCAGGGGCCGACGGGACAAGAGACCCAGTACTTC.